These 21 T cell receptor beta chains originate from one sample sequenced in a study of T-cell memory formation after mild COVID-19 (dated by TCRdb to about 2021). Receptor libraries were prepared by 5' RACE. TCRdb records Illumina NovaSeq 6000 as the sequencer. TCRdb reanalyzed the raw reads on its own, using fastp at Q25 for trimming and MiXCR for clone calling, and kept in-frame beta chains. For every CDR3 protein sequence, its rows merge into one entry that carries the most common genes and DNA. The sample table shows under 450,000 distinct CDR3 sequences, and 20% to 25% are seen once. The top ten clones comprise about 12% of the sample. Sequenced: PBMCs or a T cell subset sorted from them (not recorded which). The source is an adult woman who had mild COVID-19 (a few samples of this study predate the infection). The sample titles of this study are shuffled in the database, so cell type and time point are left out; the donor was told from shared clones.

V usage is TRBV20-1 and J usage is TRBJ1-3, with D perhaps matching TRBD1 (5 bases). V lost 0 bases and J 7 bases, leaving 13 bases between the germline ends. Germline V gives CDR1 DFQATT, CDR2 SNEGSKA (reference sequence). CDR3 length equals 14 residues. The CDR3 region has the DNA TGCAGTGCTAGAGAGTCGAGGGGTGGCAACACCATATATTTT. This sequence encodes CSARESRGGNTIYF.

The chain carries TRBV5-1 and TRBJ1-1; D gene uncertain. This CDR3 has 16 amino acids. The germline V gene encodes CDR1 SGHRS and CDR2 YFSETQ. V was shortened by 0 bases and J by 0 bases, with 12 bases between the two germline ends. The CDR3 sequence is CASSLVGPGVNTEAFF. The CDR3 nucleotides are TGCGCCAGCAGCTTGGTTGGACCCGGAGTGAACACTGAAGCTTTCTTT.

CDR3 DNA: TGCGCCAGCAGCGGGGGACAGGATGCAACTAATGAAAAACTGTTTTTT. This codes for CASSGGQDATNEKLFF. V usage is TRBV5-1 and J usage is TRBJ1-4; 8 bases align to TRBD1. J was trimmed by 0 bases and V by 4 bases; bases with no gene match: 5. CDR1 and CDR2 from the germline V gene are SGHRS and YFSETQ. The CDR3 is made up of 16 amino acids.

The chain couples TRBV24-1 to TRBJ1-4, with D unclear. This CDR3 is 16 amino acids long. V lost 4 bases and J lost 5, with 16 bases in between. Germline assignment: CDR1 KGHDR and CDR2 SFDVKD. This CDR3 is CATSEGAPGLNEKLFF. The CDR3 DNA is TGTGCCACCAGTGAGGGAGCCCCAGGATTGAATGAAAAACTGTTTTTT.

The rearrangement joins TRBV19 to TRBJ1-1, with D uncertain. The CDR3 is 14 amino acids. In germline, CDR1 is LNHDA, CDR2 SQIVND (reference sequence). The germline V and J ends were trimmed by 4 bases and 0 bases, with 9 bases remaining between them. CDR3 DNA sequence: TGTGCCAGTAGTAAAGGGCGCATGAACACTGAAGCTTTCTTT. It codes for CASSKGRMNTEAFF.

This clonotype has ten or more counts. The rearrangement uses TRBV7-3 and TRBJ2-1, with a possible D match to TRBD2 (6 bases). The CDR3 length is 15 residues. Trimming removed 5 bases from V and 1 base from J, with 12 bases in between. The germline V gene encodes CDR1 SGHTA and CDR2 FQGTGA. CDR3 sequence (DNA): TGTGCCAGCAGCCTCGATAGCGGATCCTACAATGAGCAGTTCTTC. Its translation: CASSLDSGSYNEQFF.

There are a few counts of this clonotype. The V call is TRBV5-1, the J call TRBJ2-1; D is possibly TRBD1 or TRBD2 (5 bases each). CDR3 length equals 15 residues. Deletions cut 7 bases from V and 1 base from J, with 15 bases between. Per germline, CDR1 SGHRS and CDR2 YFSETQ. In nucleotides, the CDR3 is TGCGCCAGCCAAAAAGGGACGGATTCCTACAATGAGCAGTTCTTC. The encoded protein is CASQKGTDSYNEQFF.

In its sample, this clonotype was seen a few times. The V call is TRBV4-1, the J call TRBJ2-3; 7 bases match TRBD1. J was trimmed by 2 bases and V by 2 bases; bases with no gene match: 4. The germline V gene encodes CDR1 MGHRA and CDR2 YSYEKL. The CDR3 contains 15 residues. For the CDR3, the DNA is TGCGCCAGCAGCCAACAGGGACAGTCCACAGATACGCAGTATTTT. It yields the protein CASSQQGQSTDTQYF.

The gene calls are TRBV7-2 and TRBJ2-7, with 11 bases fitting TRBD1. CDR1 and CDR2 (germline): SGHTA, FQGNSA. The V and J ends lost 4 bases and 6 bases, in that order; junction bases with no gene match: 5. There are 14 residues in the CDR3. The CDR3 sequence is CASSSGTGGSEQYF. The CDR3 DNA sequence: TGTGCCAGCAGCTCCGGGACAGGGGGGTCCGAGCAGTACTTC.

For the CDR3, the DNA is TGTGCCAGCAGCTTAGCGTCGGCGGGAACAAAGAAGAATGAGCAGTTCTTC. This translates into CASSLASAGTKKNEQFF. This rearrangement joins TRBV7-6 to TRBJ2-1, with D possibly TRBD2 on 6 matching bases. CDR1 SGHVS and CDR2 FNYEAQ come from the germline V gene. Trimming took off 0 bases at V and 7 bases at J, with 19 bases between the two ends. The CDR3 extends over 17 amino acids.

There are a few counts of this clonotype. CDR3 region: CASKRYNTDTQYF. CDR3 sequence (DNA): TGTGCCAGTAAGAGATACAACACAGATACGCAGTATTTT. V and J are TRBV19 and TRBJ2-3; D gene unclear. CDR3 length equals 13 residues. Per germline, CDR1 LNHDA and CDR2 SQIVND (reference sequence). The V end was cut by 7 bases, the J end by 2 bases, with 10 bases between.

This clonotype turned up a few times. Written as DNA, the CDR3 is TGTGCCAGCAGTCAAACGGTCGTGGGGGACAGGGTTAGCAATCAGCCCCAGCATTTT. Its protein product is CASSQTVVGDRVSNQPQHF. V is TRBV12-3 or TRBV12-4 and J is TRBJ1-5, with 9 bases that match TRBD1. The CDR3 loop spans 19 amino acids. Trimming at V came to 5 bases and at J to 0 bases, leaving 14 bases not matched to a gene.

A few counts support this clonotype. The V and J genes are TRBV7-9 and TRBJ2-3, with 9 bases that match TRBD2. V gave up 2 bases and J gave up 0 bases; unmatched junction bases: 15. This CDR3 comprises 20 residues. Germline values: CDR1 SEHNR, CDR2 FQNEAQ (reference sequence). The CDR3 spells CASSLSGLAGFSMSTDTQYF. DNA for the CDR3: TGTGCCAGCAGCTTAAGCGGGCTAGCGGGGTTTTCTATGAGCACAGATACGCAGTATTTT.

This clonotype has more than one count but fewer than ten. This chain links TRBV4-2 with TRBJ2-3; D ambiguous. The CDR3 spans 16 residues. With 4 bases removed from V and 5 bases from J, the gap between germline ends came to 19 bases. Looked up from germline, CDR1 is LGHNA and CDR2 is YNFKEQ. Here the CDR3 DNA reads TGTGCCAGCAGCCCAGATACCCTGGTAGTCAAAGATACGCAGTATTTT. Translating gives CASSPDTLVVKDTQYF.

This clonotype has a handful of counts. V usage is TRBV5-1 and J usage is TRBJ1-2, with TRBD1 identical over 9 bases. CDR1 and CDR2 from the germline V gene are SGHRS and YFSETQ. CDR3 length equals 16 residues. Trimming removed 4 bases from V and 4 bases from J; junction bases left unmatched: 11. CDR3 residues: CASSPGTGGGVYGYTF. The CDR3 DNA reads TGCGCCAGCAGCCCCGGCACAGGGGGCGGTGTCTATGGCTACACCTTC. Full variable domain (rest looked up from reference TRBV5-1 and TRBJ1-2): KAGVTQTPRYLIKTRGQQVTLSCSPISGHRSVSWYQQTPGQGLQFLFEYFSETQRNKGNFPGRFSGRQFSNSRSEMNVSTLELGDSALYLCASSPGTGGGVYGYTFGSGTRLTVV.

V gene TRBV7-2 combines with J gene TRBJ2-1; 8 nucleotides match TRBD2. Germline trimming cut 5 bases from V and 5 bases from J; bases unmatched to any gene: 8. Germline V gene data show CDR1 as SGHTA and CDR2 as FQGNSA. CDR3 length: 15 residues. The CDR3 DNA sequence: TGTGCCAGCAGCCCAGGGGCGGGAGGAAACAATGAGCAGTTCTTC. It encodes CASSPGAGGNNEQFF. Based on the CDR3 plus reference TRBV7-2 and TRBJ2-1, the full variable domain is GAGVSQSPSNKVTEKGKDVELRCDPISGHTALYWYRQSLGQGLEFLIYFQGNSAPDKSGLPSDRFSAERTGGSVSTLTIQRTQQEDSAVYLCASSPGAGGNNEQFFGPGTRLTVL.

V is TRBV6-6 and J is TRBJ2-7, with TRBD1 matching over 8 bases. This CDR3 has 15 residues. Per the germline V gene, CDR1 is MNHNY and CDR2 is SVGAGI (reference sequence). Unmatched junction bases numbered 7, after V lost 0 bases and J lost 6 bases. The CDR3 DNA follows: TGTGCCAGCAGTTACTCGAGACAGGGGCAGGGCGAGCAGTACTTC. Protein: CASSYSRQGQGEQYF.

This chain joins TRBV6-2 or TRBV6-3 and TRBJ2-7, with 7 bases matching TRBD2. The CDR3 length is 17 residues. V dropped 7 bases and J dropped 0; count of bases not matched to a gene: 15. Germline CDR1 MNHEY, CDR2 SVGEGT. Written as DNA, the CDR3 is TGTGCCAGCATCCCGGGGGTTGCGGGAGAATTCTCCTACGAGCAGTACTTC. Residues: CASIPGVAGEFSYEQYF.

The J gene is TRBJ1-6, the V gene TRBV14; D call uncertain. The CDR3 has 15 amino acids. The V and J ends lost 1 base and 6 bases respectively, with 10 bases between them. The V gene's germline CDR1 is SGHDN and CDR2 FVKESK. The DNA for the CDR3 is TGTGCCAGCAGCCAAGGATGGGAATCTAATTCACCCCTCCACTTT. Amino acid sequence: CASSQGWESNSPLHF. Full variable domain (outside the CDR3, taken from reference TRBV14 and TRBJ1-6): EAGVTQFPSHSVIEKGQTVTLRCDPISGHDNLYWYRRVMGKEIKFLLHFVKESKQDESGMPNNRFLAERTGGTYSTLKVQPAELEDSGVYFCASSQGWESNSPLHFGNGTRLTVT.

The sample holds a few counts of this clonotype. CDR3 nucleotides: TGTGCCAGCAGCCTTGGGACTAGTTTCTTCTACGAGCAGTACTTC. Translated, it gives CASSLGTSFFYEQYF. The V gene is TRBV7-2, the J gene TRBJ2-7; 8 bases align to TRBD2. V trimming: 5 bases; J trimming: 3 bases; junction bases outside the gene matches: 9. CDR3 length equals 15 residues. The germline CDR1 and CDR2 sequences are SGHTA and FQGNSA. The full variable domain, completed using reference TRBV7-2 and TRBJ2-7, is GAGVSQSPSNKVTEKGKDVELRCDPISGHTALYWYRQSLGQGLEFLIYFQGNSAPDKSGLPSDRFSAERTGGSVSTLTIQRTQQEDSAVYLCASSLGTSFFYEQYFGPGTRLTVT.

This chain links TRBV5-6 with TRBJ1-2, with D maybe TRBD1 (5 bases). CDR3 length: 15 amino acids. The V end lost 0 bases, the J end lost 4 bases, and 13 bases lay between the germline ends. Per the germline V gene, CDR1 is SGHDT and CDR2 is YYEEEE. Here the CDR3 reads CASSLAGGGIYGYTF. As DNA, the CDR3 is TGTGCCAGCAGCTTGGCAGGCGGGGGGATCTATGGCTACACCTTC.